This T cell receptor (beta chain) emerged from a study of molecular identifiers for immune sequencing clone quantification. Overall study context: RNA, taken in replicates from roughly 21,000 or 96,000 naive CD8 cells, was split five ways, with four sequenced.

CDR3 length: 13 amino acids. With 7 bases clipped from V and 7 bases from J, the junction kept 4 bases outside the gene matches. In germline, CDR1 is WSHSY, CDR2 SAAADI. The use of previously described methods and listed TCR primers produced the bulk TCR libraries. TCRdb reprocessed the PCR reads via MiXCR and lists one record per CDR3 protein. There are under 650,000 distinct CDR3 sequences in the sample; about 20% occur only once, and around 0.9% lies in the top ten. Sequenced material: naive CD8+ T cells from blood, with Jurkat cell RNA spiked in. Subset noted: FACS-sorted CD8+CD4-CCR7+CD45RA+ naive T cells. The TCR was taken from a human donor in good health. Some libraries in this study had Jurkat cell RNA spiked in. The gene calls are TRBV10-2 and TRBJ1-6; 7 bases map to TRBD1. As DNA, the CDR3 is TGCGCCAGCATACAGGGGCCCAATTCACCCCTCCACTTT. Translating gives CASIQGPNSPLHF.